Presented here are 8 T cell receptor beta chains from one specimen sequenced in a study of CD8 T cells in ankylosing spondylitis. TCRdb re-derived calls from the 5' RACE reads in MiXCR, one entry per CDR3 protein. The profile shows roughly 170,000 distinct CDR3 sequences, just over 9.5% of them singletons. The specimen sequenced was blood, either unsorted or a sorted T cell fraction (not recorded which). These receptors were taken from a female donor with ankylosing spondylitis or in good health (not recorded which).

The chain couples TRBV7-9 to TRBJ2-7; possible D gene TRBD2, 5 bases. The CDR3 consists of 12 residues. In germline, CDR1 is SEHNR, CDR2 FQNEAQ (reference sequence). Trimming cost V 4 bases and J 7 bases, with 11 bases left between them. The CDR3 spells CASSSNPGEQYF. CDR3 nucleotides: TGTGCCAGCAGCTCCAACCCGGGGGAGCAGTACTTC.

This clonotype was picked up a small number of times. This chain links TRBV3-1 with TRBJ2-1; 12 bases map to TRBD2. With V trimmed by 3 bases and J by 7 bases, 4 bases remained unmatched. This CDR3 comprises 15 residues. Germline V CDR1 and CDR2: LGHDT, YNNKEL (reference sequence). CDR3 sequence (DNA): TGTGCCAGCAGCCAGACTAGCGGGAGCGAAAATGAGCAGTTCTTC. Translation gives CASSQTSGSENEQFF.

The chain is built from TRBV12-3 or TRBV12-4 and TRBJ2-7, with a tentative D call TRBD2 (5 bases). The CDR3 is 14 residues long. V was shortened by 5 bases and J by 2 bases, with 13 bases between the two germline ends. The CDR3 loop is CASSTHGNPYEQYF. As DNA, the CDR3 is TGTGCCAGCAGTACCCACGGGAACCCCTACGAGCAGTACTTC.

In this sample, this clonotype turned up a few times. V usage is TRBV2 and J usage is TRBJ2-1; 8 bases are shared with TRBD1. The V segment lost 5 bases and the J segment 6 bases; nucleotides outside the gene matches: 18. The germline CDR1 and CDR2 sequences are SNHLY and FYNNEI. There are 18 residues in the CDR3. CDR3: CASSSTGDWLGSGNEQFF. In DNA form, the CDR3 reads TGTGCCAGCAGTTCGACAGGGGACTGGTTAGGGAGCGGCAATGAGCAGTTCTTC.

In its sample, this clonotype was seen a few times. The chain is built from TRBV13 and TRBJ2-2; 9 bases map to TRBD2. Germline trimming cut 5 bases from V and 7 bases from J; bases unmatched to any gene: 14. The CDR3 loop spans 17 amino acids. The germline CDR1 and CDR2 sequences are PRHDT and FYEKMQ (reference sequence). The CDR3 loop reads CASSPPLASGKGGELFF. CDR3 coding DNA: TGTGCCAGCAGCCCCCCCCTGGCTAGCGGGAAGGGCGGGGAGCTGTTTTTT.

This clonotype was counted at least ten times. The rearrangement uses TRBV11-2 and TRBJ2-4, with 12 bases aligning to TRBD1. V dropped 0 bases and J dropped 1; count of bases not matched to a gene: 7. This CDR3 region has 19 residues. CDR1 SGHAT and CDR2 FQNNGV come from the germline V gene. The CDR3 DNA sequence: TGTGCCAGCAGCTTAGAGTCCGGGACAGGGGGCTTTGCCAAAAACATTCAGTACTTC. Encoded protein: CASSLESGTGGFAKNIQYF.

This clonotype turned up a few times. The chain is built from TRBV6-2 or TRBV6-3 and TRBJ2-2; TRBD2 matches 10 bases. The CDR3 covers 22 residues. Per germline, CDR1 MNHEY and CDR2 SVGEGT. J was trimmed by 5 bases and V by 0 bases; bases with no gene match: 21. CDR3 residues: CASSYSQYPPKREGLLTGELFF. DNA for the CDR3: TGTGCCAGCAGTTACTCCCAGTACCCCCCCAAGCGGGAGGGCTTATTAACCGGGGAGCTGTTTTTT.

The chain combines TRBV7-9 with TRBJ1-2; D is undetermined. CDR1 SEHNR and CDR2 FQNEAQ come from the germline V gene (reference sequence). Trimming removed 5 bases from V and 10 bases from J, with 5 bases in between. The CDR3 totals 9 residues. The CDR3 DNA reads TGTGCCAGCAGCCCTGCCTACACCTTC. This translates into CASSPAYTF.